The 32 T cell receptor beta chains given below trace back to one sample, sequenced in a study of CD8+CD57+ T cells in acquired aplastic anemia. According to the study, genomic DNA was the template for TCR beta VDJ and CDR3 profiling. TCRdb re-derived calls from the reads in MiXCR, one entry per CDR3 protein. The sample yields about 190,000 distinct CDR3 sequences, around half seen once. Sequencing was performed on sorted CD4+, CD8+, or CD8+CD57+ T cells (not recorded which) from PBMCs. These receptors were collected from a human donor in good health, serving as a control.

This clonotype has ten or more counts. V usage is TRBV20-1 and J usage is TRBJ2-7; weak D call: TRBD1 (6 bases). This CDR3 region has 14 residues. CDR1 is DFQATT, CDR2 SNEGSKA, per germline (reference sequence). V lost 6 bases and J 2 bases, leaving 17 bases between the germline ends. CDR3 amino acids: CSALTPGHTYEQYF. The CDR3, as DNA: TGCAGTGCCCTAACCCCGGGACATACCTACGAGCAGTACTTC.

The chain couples TRBV7-9 to TRBJ2-2, with TRBD1 identical over 8 bases. V shed 7 bases and J 3 bases; nucleotides not matched to a gene: 4. Looked up from germline, CDR1 is SEHNR and CDR2 is FQNEAQ (reference sequence). This CDR3 is built from 14 residues. In DNA, the CDR3 is TGTGCCAGCAAGGAACAGGGGGACACCGGGGAGCTGTTTTTT. It yields the protein CASKEQGDTGELFF.

The chain is built from TRBV19 and TRBJ1-2, with a weak D call TRBD1 (6 bases). V lost 5 bases, J lost 7 bases, and 20 bases lay in between. CDR1 is LNHDA, CDR2 SQIVND, per germline (reference sequence). This CDR3 is built from 15 residues. Here the CDR3 DNA reads TGTGCCAGTAGTTGGGGGCAGATAGCATCCTCTGGCTACACCTTC. Its protein product is CASSWGQIASSGYTF.

This clonotype was seen at least ten times. The rearrangement links TRBV20-1 to TRBJ2-3, with D perhaps TRBD2 (5 bases). The CDR3 is 16 residues long. The V end lost 1 base, the J end lost 2 bases, and 16 bases lay between the germline ends. Germline V lookup: CDR1 DFQATT, CDR2 SNEGSKA (reference sequence). CDR3 sequence reads: CSARVPGRLSTDTQYF. In DNA, the CDR3 is TGCAGTGCTAGAGTCCCGGGGAGACTTTCCACAGATACGCAGTATTTT.

This chain links TRBV5-1 with TRBJ2-5; 13 nucleotides line up with TRBD2. Germline CDR1 and CDR2: SGHRS and YFSETQ. The trim removed 4 bases at V and 2 bases at J, leaving 5 bases unmatched. The CDR3 is 16 amino acids. CDR3 DNA: TGCGCCAGCAGCGGGGGACTAGCGGGATCTCAAGAGACCCAGTACTTC. It specifies CASSGGLAGSQETQYF.

In this sample, this clonotype turned up once. The chain combines TRBV2 with TRBJ2-5, with D possibly being TRBD1 or TRBD2 (5 bases each). V gave up 2 bases and J gave up 5 bases, with 18 bases separating them. The CDR3 is made up of 16 amino acids. CDR1 SNHLY and CDR2 FYNNEI come from the germline V gene. CDR3 amino acids: CASSELYGAEGETQYF. DNA of the CDR3: TGTGCCAGCAGTGAATTGTATGGGGCAGAGGGGGAGACCCAGTACTTC.

This clonotype was seen a single time. The rearrangement uses TRBV6-6 and TRBJ2-7; 9 nucleotides agree with TRBD1. Germline V gives CDR1 MNHNY, CDR2 SVGAGI (reference sequence). V shed 6 bases and J 5 bases; nucleotides not matched to a gene: 8. The CDR3 has 14 amino acids. CDR3 coding DNA: TGTGCCAGCAGGCGCGGGACAGGGTTTCACGAGCAGTACTTC. Protein product: CASRRGTGFHEQYF.

The chain employs TRBV29-1 and TRBJ1-2, with D perhaps matching TRBD1 (5 bases). Germline CDR1 is SQVTM and CDR2 is ANQGSEA. The CDR3 totals 13 residues. V was trimmed by 7 bases and J by 2 bases, leaving 14 bases between them. Written as DNA, the CDR3 is TGCAGCGCCGGGGACGGTCCCAACTATGGCTACACCTTC. Translated: CSAGDGPNYGYTF.

The DNA of the CDR3 is TGTGCCAGCAGCGTAAAGAGGGGGGGGGCCCATGAGACCCAGTACTTC. This translates into CASSVKRGGAHETQYF. This sequence joins TRBV7-2 and TRBJ2-5, with D tentatively TRBD2 (7 bases). V was pared by 5 bases and J by 5 bases, with 21 bases between. The CDR3 contains 16 residues. Germline CDR1 and CDR2: SGHTA and FQGNSA.

The J gene is TRBJ2-5, the V gene TRBV12-3 or TRBV12-4; no definite D call. CDR3 length equals 13 residues. Deletions cut 3 bases from V and 5 bases from J, with 10 bases between. The DNA of the CDR3 is TGTGCCAGCAGTTTTTTCCGATTGGAGACCCAGTACTTC. Protein product: CASSFFRLETQYF.

Written as DNA, the CDR3 is TGTGCCAGCAGTTGGGGCGTGGACACATCCTATGGCTACACCTTC. Encoded protein: CASSWGVDTSYGYTF. The genes are TRBV6-5 and TRBJ1-2, with D maybe TRBD1 (5 bases). Germline V gene data show CDR1 as MNHEY and CDR2 as SVGAGI. The CDR3 has 15 residues. The V and J ends lost 4 bases and 4 bases respectively, with 16 bases between them.

The chain carries TRBV5-1 and TRBJ1-1; weak D call: TRBD1 (6 bases). With 0 bases removed from V and 4 bases from J, the gap between germline ends came to 28 bases. The CDR3 sequence is 20 residues long. CDR1 and CDR2 from the germline V gene are SGHRS and YFSETQ. This CDR3 reads CASSLAPDRTYEQSGTEAFF. CDR3 DNA: TGCGCCAGCAGCTTGGCCCCGGACAGAACTTACGAGCAGTCGGGCACTGAAGCTTTCTTT.

This chain uses TRBV19 with TRBJ2-3, with 12 nucleotides matching TRBD2. V dropped 5 bases and J dropped 6; count of bases not matched to a gene: 30. The CDR3 length is 23 residues. CDR1 LNHDA and CDR2 SQIVND come from the germline V gene (reference sequence). CDR3 protein: CASSRGQQRSPPLAGGMTDTQYF. CDR3 nucleotides: TGTGCCAGTAGTCGTGGCCAGCAGCGTAGCCCTCCCCTAGCGGGGGGGATGACGGATACGCAGTATTTT.

This clonotype was seen ten or more times. The chain has TRBV20-1 and TRBJ1-3; the match to TRBD1 covers 8 bases. This CDR3 contains 15 residues. CDR1 is DFQATT and CDR2 is SNEGSKA in the germline V gene (reference sequence). V lost 3 bases and J lost 0; bases outside the gene matches: 4. The CDR3 DNA is TGCAGTGCTAGGACAGGGGCCACCTCTGGAAACACCATATATTTT. This encodes CSARTGATSGNTIYF.

This rearrangement joins TRBV5-6 to TRBJ1-2; D remains ambiguous. V lost 7 bases and J 0 bases, leaving 13 bases between the germline ends. Germline V gene data show CDR1 as SGHDT and CDR2 as YYEEEE. The CDR3 is 14 residues long. The CDR3: CASSPGDSNYGYTF. The CDR3 nucleotides read TGTGCCAGCTCCCCCGGCGACTCTAACTATGGCTACACCTTC. Filled out from reference TRBV5-6 and TRBJ1-2, the complete variable domain reads DAGVTQSPTHLIKTRGQQVTLRCSPKSGHDTVSWYQQALGQGPQFIFQYYEEEERQRGNFPDRFSGHQFPNYSSELNVNALLLGDSALYLCASSPGDSNYGYTFGSGTRLTVV.

The rearrangement joins TRBV19 to TRBJ1-5, with no clear D. V shed 3 bases and J shed 5 bases, with 11 bases lying between them. Germline V gene sequence: CDR1 LNHDA, CDR2 SQIVND (reference sequence). This CDR3 region has 14 residues. This chain's CDR3 is CASSMEGPYQPQHF. CDR3 nucleotide sequence: TGTGCCAGTAGTATGGAGGGCCCCTATCAGCCCCAGCATTTT.

The chain combines TRBV25-1 with TRBJ2-7; D not certain. V was pared by 4 bases and J by 0 bases, with 13 bases between. CDR3 size: 15 residues. From germline, CDR1 is MGHDK and CDR2 SYGVNS. CDR3 sequence: CASSGDLQNSYEQYF. As DNA, the CDR3 is TGTGCCAGCAGTGGAGACTTACAAAACTCCTACGAGCAGTACTTC.

V usage is TRBV2 and J usage is TRBJ2-3; TRBD1 aligns across 7 bases. J was trimmed by 7 bases and V by 4 bases; bases with no gene match: 11. Germline V gives CDR1 SNHLY, CDR2 FYNNEI. The CDR3 consists of 15 residues. The CDR3 spells CASSVLRQGAYTQYF. The DNA for the CDR3 is TGTGCCAGCAGTGTCCTTAGACAGGGCGCCTATACGCAGTATTTT.

The sample holds many counts of this clonotype. The V gene is TRBV5-5, the J gene TRBJ2-7, with unresolved D. The CDR3 has 14 residues. Germline V lookup: CDR1 SGHKS, CDR2 YYEKEE (reference sequence). V was clipped by 2 bases and J by 3 bases, with 12 bases between them. CDR3 coding DNA: TGTGCCAGCAGCTTCTTTAACAAGCACTACGAGCAGTACTTC. The encoded protein is CASSFFNKHYEQYF.

The chain uses TRBV5-4 and TRBJ2-3; the match to TRBD2 covers 11 bases. Germline trimming cut 0 bases from V and 8 bases from J; bases unmatched to any gene: 2. This CDR3 has 14 amino acids. Germline V lookup: CDR1 SGHNT, CDR2 YYREEE (reference sequence). The CDR3 loop reads CASSLASGGSTQYF. The CDR3 coding sequence is TGTGCCAGCAGCTTGGCTAGCGGGGGGTCTACGCAGTATTTT.

The sample holds a few counts of this clonotype. V is TRBV4-1 and J is TRBJ1-1, with 7 bases matching TRBD1. The junction had 6 bases not matched to a gene; V was cut back by 4 bases and J by 1 base. This CDR3 has 15 residues. The germline gives CDR1 MGHRA, CDR2 YSYEKL. CDR3 sequence reads: CASSPGQATNTEAFF. CDR3 coding DNA: TGCGCCAGCAGCCCAGGACAGGCGACGAACACTGAAGCTTTCTTT.

The chain couples TRBV7-2 to TRBJ1-1; TRBD1 might be the D (6 bases). This CDR3 is built from 15 residues. The V gene's germline CDR1 is SGHTA and CDR2 FQGNSA. Trimming took 6 bases from V and 4 from J, leaving 18 bases between them. The CDR3 nucleotides read TGTGCCAGCAGTATGATCGGACAGTTGAGCACTGAAGCTTTCTTT. Amino acid sequence: CASSMIGQLSTEAFF. The whole variable domain, remainder taken from reference TRBV7-2 and TRBJ1-1, is GAGVSQSPSNKVTEKGKDVELRCDPISGHTALYWYRQSLGQGLEFLIYFQGNSAPDKSGLPSDRFSAERTGGSVSTLTIQRTQQEDSAVYLCASSMIGQLSTEAFFGQGTRLTVV.

Comment on this clonotype: The junction differs from germline at one of its ends, possibly a read error. The chain employs TRBV11-2 and TRBJ1-2, with D possibly matching TRBD1 (6 bases). This CDR3 is built from 14 residues. Germline loops: CDR1 SGHAT, CDR2 FQNNGV. The CDR3, as DNA: TGTGCCAGCAGCCAAAATCACGGGGGACACCCTCTTGACTTC. This codes for CASSQNHGGHPLDF.

This clonotype was seen repeatedly, ten times or more. This sequence joins TRBV6-2 or TRBV6-3 and TRBJ1-1; D call uncertain. With 3 bases removed from V and 9 bases from J, the gap between germline ends came to 11 bases. This CDR3 is 12 amino acids long. Germline values: CDR1 MNHEY, CDR2 SVGEGT. This CDR3 reads CASSYSDIQAFF. The CDR3 nucleotides are TGTGCCAGCAGTTATTCTGATATTCAAGCTTTCTTT.

V is TRBV7-9 and J is TRBJ2-1; D unclear. The germline V gene encodes CDR1 SEHNR and CDR2 FQNEAQ (reference sequence). The CDR3 length is 14 residues. Trimming left V 5 bases short and J 6 bases short, with 14 bases between. This CDR3 reads CASSPTPYANEQFF. The CDR3 nucleotides are TGTGCCAGCAGCCCAACTCCCTATGCCAATGAGCAGTTCTTC.

V is TRBV29-1 and J is TRBJ2-6; D remains unclear. Germline V lookup: CDR1 SQVTM, CDR2 ANQGSEA. The V end lost 7 bases, the J end lost 4 bases, and 14 bases lay between the germline ends. CDR3 length: 14 amino acids. Here the CDR3 DNA reads TGCAGCGGCGGTCCCAGCCCCGGGGCCAACGTCCTGACTTTC. Its translation is CSGGPSPGANVLTF. Together with reference TRBV29-1 and TRBJ2-6, the CDR3 gives the full variable domain: SAVISQKPSRDICQRGTSLTIQCQVDSQVTMMFWYRQQPGQSLTLIATANQGSEATYESGFVIDKFPISRPNLTFSTLTVSNMSPEDSSIYLCSGGPSPGANVLTFGAGSRLTVL.

This chain connects TRBV5-1 to TRBJ1-2; 9 bases agree with TRBD1. Unmatched junction bases numbered 7, after V lost 4 bases and J lost 6 bases. CDR3 length: 14 amino acids. The germline CDR1 and CDR2 sequences are SGHRS and YFSETQ. CDR3 residues: CASSPGQGTHGYTF. The CDR3 nucleotides are TGCGCCAGCAGCCCAGGACAGGGGACCCATGGCTACACCTTC.

A few counts support this clonotype. The V call is TRBV28, the J call TRBJ1-2; perhaps TRBD1 as D (6 bases). The germline V gene has CDR1 MDHEN and CDR2 SYDVKM. With 8 bases removed from V and 12 bases from J, the gap between germline ends came to 16 bases. The CDR3 has 11 amino acids. This CDR3 reads CASRVRDIHTF. In nucleotides, the CDR3 is TGTGCCAGCCGCGTCAGGGACATCCACACCTTC.

This clonotype was detected many times. The chain is built from TRBV20-1 and TRBJ2-1, with 13 nucleotides matching TRBD2. Germline CDR1 reads DFQATT; CDR2 reads SNEGSKA (reference sequence). V gave up 7 bases and J gave up 8 bases; unmatched junction bases: 8. The CDR3 has 14 residues. CDR3 protein: CSGLLAGGLDEQFF. CDR3 DNA: TGCAGTGGTCTACTAGCGGGGGGGCTCGATGAGCAGTTCTTC.

This clonotype was counted many times. V and J are TRBV6-2 or TRBV6-3 and TRBJ2-1; 8 nucleotides match TRBD2. This CDR3 spans 14 amino acids. Germline CDR1 is MNHEY and CDR2 is SVGEGT. The trim removed 2 bases at V and 13 bases at J, leaving 10 bases unmatched. The CDR3 nucleotides read TGTGCCAGCAGTTACACTCCGGGGAGCGGGGGTCAGTTCTTC. It is translated as CASSYTPGSGGQFF.

In regard to this clonotype: The junction does not match germline at one end; this may be a read error. DNA for the CDR3: TGCGCCGGCCGGACAGGGGGGGAGCAAGAGACTCAGTACTTC. Translation gives CAGRTGGEQETQYF. The chain is built from TRBV4-3 and TRBJ2-5; 10 nucleotides align to TRBD1. Germline CDR1 and CDR2: LGHNA and YSLEER. The CDR3 is 14 residues long.

The V and J genes are TRBV12-3 or TRBV12-4 and TRBJ2-7; D is tentatively TRBD1 or TRBD2 (5 bases each). The CDR3 has 13 amino acids. V shed 8 bases and J shed 2 bases, with 13 bases lying between them. The DNA of the CDR3 is TGTGCCAGCGGCCGGGACGGTACCTACGAGCAGTACTTC. It codes for CASGRDGTYEQYF.